This entry lists 13 T cell receptor beta chains sequenced from one sample in a study of OX40 agonist ivuxolimab in advanced cancers. The assay was immunoSEQ multiplex PCR, and TCRdb's table has in-frame clones only and misses some. Of tens of thousands of clones in the sample, about 90% were seen once. The source material was CD4+ or CD8+ T cells sorted from blood, sampled in a trial of the OX40 agonist ivuxolimab. The receptor source for this set is an adult with an advanced solid tumor such as melanoma, head and neck, liver or kidney cancer.

This clone appeared a few times. This chain connects TRBV2 to TRBJ1-1, with D possibly being TRBD1 (6 bases). Germline CDR1 reads SNHLY; CDR2 reads FYNNEI. The CDR3 runs 12 residues. V was cut by 5 bases and J by 4 bases, with 8 bases left in between. The CDR3 DNA sequence: TGTGCCAGCAGTCCCAGGGGCACTGAAGCTTTCTTT. Amino acid sequence: CASSPRGTEAFF. Filled out from reference TRBV2 and TRBJ1-1, the complete variable domain reads EPEVTQTPSHQVTQMGQEVILRCVPISNHLYFYWYRQILGQKVEFLVSFYNNEISEKSEIFDDQFSVERPDGSNFTLKIRSTKLEDSAMYFCASSPRGTEAFFGQGTRLTVV.

This chain links TRBV7-2 with TRBJ2-7; D unclear. From germline, CDR1 is SGHTA and CDR2 FQGNSA. Trimming stripped 5 bases from V and 12 bases from J, with 20 bases between. The CDR3 loop spans 13 amino acids. The CDR3 DNA follows: TGTGCCAGCAGCCTAAGGAGTCGGACCTCGGGGTACTTC. Amino acid sequence: CASSLRSRTSGYF.

This chain connects TRBV7-3 to TRBJ2-1, with 7 bases that match TRBD2. With V trimmed by 5 bases and J by 0 bases, 4 bases remained unmatched. Germline V gene sequence: CDR1 SGHTA, CDR2 FQGTGA. The CDR3 contains 15 residues. CDR3 loop: CASSALAASYNEQFF. The CDR3 DNA reads TGTGCCAGCAGCGCTCTAGCGGCCTCCTACAATGAGCAGTTCTTC.

The rearrangement links TRBV7-9 to TRBJ2-3, with D perhaps TRBD2 (6 bases). V gave up 5 bases and J gave up 4 bases, with 19 bases separating them. The CDR3 is 16 amino acids. Germline V lookup: CDR1 SEHNR, CDR2 FQNEAQ (reference sequence). CDR3 nucleotide sequence: TGTGCCAGCAGCGGAAAATCCGGGAGTTTGTCAGATACGCAGTATTTT. This encodes CASSGKSGSLSDTQYF.

The chain recombines TRBV19 with TRBJ2-7; no clear D. This CDR3 is built from 14 residues. V was trimmed by 5 bases and J by 6 bases, leaving 17 bases between them. CDR1 is LNHDA and CDR2 is SQIVND in the germline V gene (reference sequence). The CDR3 bases are TGTGCCAGTAGTCGAAATGTAGCCCCTACCGAGCAGTACTTC. It codes for CASSRNVAPTEQYF.

The chain carries TRBV5-4 and TRBJ2-1; no clear D. V lost 4 bases, J lost 8 bases, and 7 bases lay in between. This CDR3 is 11 amino acids long. Germline values: CDR1 SGHNT, CDR2 YYREEE (reference sequence). The CDR3 loop reads CASSLHDEQFF. CDR3 coding DNA: TGTGCCAGCAGCCTCCACGATGAGCAGTTCTTC.

The chain couples TRBV30 to TRBJ2-5; 15 nucleotides agree with TRBD2. V lost 1 base to trimming and J lost 8 bases; unmatched junction nucleotides: 8. The CDR3 length is 16 residues. The V gene's germline CDR1 is GTSNPN and CDR2 SVGIG (reference sequence). CDR3 in DNA: TGTGCCTGGAGTGCACGAGGGACTAGCGGGGGGATAACCCAGTACTTC. Translating it yields CAWSARGTSGGITQYF.

V usage is TRBV28 and J usage is TRBJ2-3, with TRBD2 identical over 7 bases. Trimming removed 2 bases from V and 3 bases from J; junction bases left unmatched: 5. The V gene's germline CDR1 is MDHEN and CDR2 SYDVKM. The CDR3 covers 15 residues. The CDR3 here is CASSLAGVQTDTQYF. In DNA form, the CDR3 reads TGTGCCAGCAGTTTAGCGGGAGTGCAGACAGATACGCAGTATTTT.

This chain's CDR3 is CASSTGFGRNQETQYF. The CDR3 coding sequence is TGTGCCAGCAGCACTGGCTTTGGACGGAACCAAGAGACCCAGTACTTC. V is TRBV5-4 and J is TRBJ2-5; D remains ambiguous. The germline V and J ends were trimmed by 4 bases and 0 bases, with 16 bases remaining between them. The CDR3 is 16 residues long. Germline CDR1 and CDR2: SGHNT and YYREEE (reference sequence).

V is TRBV5-1 and J is TRBJ2-7; 9 bases align to TRBD1. The germline V gene encodes CDR1 SGHRS and CDR2 YFSETQ. CDR3 length equals 15 residues. Germline trimming cut 3 bases from V and 3 bases from J; bases unmatched to any gene: 7. This CDR3 reads CASSSTGQGNYEQYF. The CDR3 DNA follows: TGCGCCAGCAGCTCAACGGGACAGGGCAACTACGAGCAGTACTTC.

The chain joins TRBV6-7 to TRBJ1-4; tentative D call: TRBD1 (6 bases). TRBV6-7 is an ORF; its function is uncertain. V was clipped by 2 bases and J by 7 bases, with 11 bases between them. The CDR3 totals 14 residues. In DNA form, the CDR3 reads TGTGCCAGCAGTTACCGACAGGAGGGTGAAAAACTGTTTTTT. Protein sequence: CASSYRQEGEKLFF.

J is TRBJ1-1 and V is TRBV30; D unresolved. The CDR3 is 12 residues long. The V end was cut by 0 bases, the J end by 11 bases, with 13 bases between. CDR1 is GTSNPN, CDR2 SVGIG, per germline (reference sequence). For the CDR3, the DNA is TGTGCCTGGAGTGTGGGTCAACTGAAGGCTTTCTTT. Translation: CAWSVGQLKAFF.

The chain employs TRBV19 and TRBJ2-6; the D call may be TRBD1 or TRBD2 (5 bases each). Germline V gives CDR1 LNHDA, CDR2 SQIVND (reference sequence). Trimming cost V 3 bases and J 0 bases, with 12 bases left between them. The CDR3 extends over 17 amino acids. CDR3 residues: CASSIRDGGSGANVLTF. The DNA for the CDR3 is TGTGCCAGTAGTATCCGGGATGGGGGCTCTGGGGCCAACGTCCTGACTTTC.